This TCR beta chain was recorded in a study of T cell responses to AZD1222 COVID-19 vaccine. Some clones are missing from TCRdb's copy, which holds only in-frame ones; the method was immunoSEQ multiplex PCR. Here the sample spans 110,000 to 150,000 clones, about 92% being singletons. Trimming shortened V by 0 bases and J by 5 bases, and 10 bases separated the two germline ends. The germline V gene has CDR1 MNHEY and CDR2 SVGAGI. CDR3 length: 14 amino acids. This sequence originates from an adult who had recovered from COVID-19. The chain is built from TRBV6-5 and TRBJ1-2; no definite D call. The sample in question was peripheral blood, obtained after recovery from COVID-19. The CDR3 region is CASSYSSMDYGYTF. The CDR3 nucleotides read TGTGCCAGCAGTTACTCGAGTATGGATTATGGCTACACCTTC.